The 16 T cell receptor beta chains reported below all come from one sample, sequenced in a study of cytomegalovirus exposure and HLA in healthy donors. The PCR used 60 Vbeta and 13 Jbeta primers. Assay used: immunoSEQ multiplex PCR; TCRdb lists only in-frame clones, some missing. The sample lists 150,000 to 200,000 clones, 60% to 80% occurring once. Sequencing used PBMCs. The receptors shown here come from a man aged 18 to 35 in good health and CMV-seropositive.

V gene TRBV27 combines with J gene TRBJ2-5; 8 bases agree with TRBD1. Germline V gene sequence: CDR1 MNHEY, CDR2 SMNVEV (reference sequence). J gave up 5 bases and V 2 bases, and 7 bases lay outside the gene matches. This CDR3 has 15 amino acids. The CDR3 reads CASSLQGASWETQYF. CDR3 coding DNA: TGTGCCAGCAGTTTACAGGGGGCCAGTTGGGAGACCCAGTACTTC.

This clone has a handful of counts. The V gene is TRBV27, the J gene TRBJ2-1; 9 bases are a match to TRBD2. V dropped 2 bases and J dropped 5; count of bases not matched to a gene: 1. The CDR3 is 14 residues long. Germline CDR1 is MNHEY and CDR2 is SMNVEV (reference sequence). CDR3 residues: CASSLAGGNNEQFF. In nucleotides, the CDR3 is TGTGCCAGCAGTTTAGCGGGAGGGAACAATGAGCAGTTCTTC.

The V and J genes are TRBV7-2 and TRBJ2-1, with a possible D match to TRBD2 (7 bases). The CDR3 has 13 residues. Germline V gene sequence: CDR1 SGHTA, CDR2 FQGNSA. V lost 5 bases, J lost 9 bases, and 14 bases lay in between. CDR3 DNA: TGTGCCAGCAGCCCACGGGGGGCCTTTGAGCAGTTCTTC. This encodes CASSPRGAFEQFF.

The rearrangement joins TRBV19 to TRBJ1-5, with D maybe TRBD1 (6 bases). V was pared by 7 bases and J by 0 bases, with 16 bases between. The CDR3 is 16 amino acids. The germline V gene has CDR1 LNHDA and CDR2 SQIVND (reference sequence). The CDR3 is CASTREGVHSNQPQHF. The CDR3, as DNA: TGTGCCAGTACCCGTGAGGGGGTGCATAGCAATCAGCCCCAGCATTTT.

The count of this clone is one. The rearrangement links TRBV14 to TRBJ1-1; a weak D match, TRBD1 (6 bases). V shed 10 bases and J shed 4 bases, with 28 bases lying between them. The germline CDR1 and CDR2 sequences are SGHDN and FVKESK. This CDR3 spans 17 amino acids. The CDR3 spells CATSTFFVNRASTEAFF. Here the CDR3 DNA reads TGTGCCACCTCAACTTTCTTTGTGAACAGGGCCAGCACTGAAGCTTTCTTT. The variable domain in full, with the rest retrieved from reference TRBV14 and TRBJ1-1, is EAGVTQFPSHSVIEKGQTVTLRCDPISGHDNLYWYRRVMGKEIKFLLHFVKESKQDESGMPNNRFLAERTGGTYSTLKVQPAELEDSGVYFCATSTFFVNRASTEAFFGQGTRLTVV.

The chain carries TRBV5-1 and TRBJ2-3, with D possibly being TRBD1 (6 bases). CDR1 is SGHRS, CDR2 YFSETQ, per germline. V dropped 4 bases and J dropped 5 bases, with 14 bases sitting between them. The CDR3 runs to 14 residues. For the CDR3, the DNA is TGCGCCAGCAGCCCCCAGGGGCAACAAGATACGCAGTATTTT. Translating gives CASSPQGQQDTQYF.

The chain carries TRBV19 and TRBJ2-7, with D possibly matching TRBD2 (5 bases). This CDR3 is built from 14 residues. V was shortened by 4 bases and J by 2 bases, with 12 bases between the two germline ends. From germline, CDR1 is LNHDA and CDR2 SQIVND (reference sequence). CDR3: CASSTAGGTYEQYF. CDR3 nucleotides: TGTGCCAGTAGTACCGCCGGAGGAACCTACGAGCAGTACTTC.

The chain combines TRBV6-1 with TRBJ2-1; D ambiguous. CDR3 length: 16 residues. In germline, CDR1 is MNHNS, CDR2 SASEGT. V was cut by 2 bases and J by 2 bases, with 13 bases left in between. CDR3 amino acids: CASSEILRQTYNEQFF. Here the CDR3 DNA reads TGTGCCAGCAGTGAAATTTTAAGACAAACCTACAATGAGCAGTTCTTC.

The J gene is TRBJ1-5, the V gene TRBV27; 9 nucleotides match TRBD1. The CDR3 length is 14 residues. Germline CDR1 MNHEY, CDR2 SMNVEV (reference sequence). V gave up 5 bases and J gave up 6 bases; unmatched junction bases: 5. For the CDR3, the DNA is TGTGCCAGCAGTCGGGGACAGGGTTTTCAGCCCCAGCATTTT. Its protein is CASSRGQGFQPQHF.

The CDR3, as DNA: TGCGCCAGCAGCTACAGAACCGATCAGGGGAGTAGGGGCTACACCTTC. Its protein is CASSYRTDQGSRGYTF. This sequence joins TRBV5-1 and TRBJ1-2, with a weak D call TRBD1 (6 bases). Germline CDR1 is SGHRS and CDR2 is YFSETQ. The CDR3 is 16 amino acids. Deletions cut 3 bases from V and 8 bases from J, with 23 bases between.

The DNA for the CDR3 is TGTGCCAGCAGTACGCAGGGGATTGGGGCCAACGTCCTGACTTTC. Its protein product is CASSTQGIGANVLTF. The chain joins TRBV2 to TRBJ2-6; D is perhaps TRBD1 (6 bases). V was clipped by 5 bases and J by 3 bases, with 11 bases between them. The CDR3 contains 15 residues. The germline V gene has CDR1 SNHLY and CDR2 FYNNEI.

This chain uses TRBV4-2 with TRBJ2-3, with 8 positions matching TRBD2. With 1 base clipped from V and 2 bases from J, the junction kept 2 bases outside the gene matches. Per the germline V gene, CDR1 is LGHNA and CDR2 is YNFKEQ. The CDR3 is made up of 15 amino acids. The CDR3 sequence: CASSQVAGITDTQYF. The CDR3 DNA is TGTGCCAGCAGCCAAGTAGCGGGAATCACAGATACGCAGTATTTT.

This sequence joins TRBV28 and TRBJ2-5; D might be TRBD1 (6 bases). The CDR3 is 15 amino acids. Germline CDR1 and CDR2: MDHEN and SYDVKM. V lost 5 bases and J 4 bases, leaving 17 bases between the germline ends. In nucleotides, the CDR3 is TGTGCCAGCAGTGATACCGGACAGCTGAGAGAGACCCAGTACTTC. Translated, it gives CASSDTGQLRETQYF. Full variable domain (remainder filled in from reference TRBV28 and TRBJ2-5): DVKVTQSSRYLVKRTGEKVFLECVQDMDHENMFWYRQDPGLGLRLIYFSYDVKMKEKGDIPEGYSVSREKKERFSLILESASTNQTSMYLCASSDTGQLRETQYFGPGTRLLVL.

This clone was recorded once. J is TRBJ1-3 and V is TRBV5-1, with D possibly TRBD1 on 5 matching bases. The CDR3 is 14 amino acids. The germline CDR1 and CDR2 sequences are SGHRS and YFSETQ. The V and J ends lost 4 bases and 0 bases respectively, with 8 bases between them. Here the CDR3 DNA reads TGCGCCAGCAGCCCCCAGGGCTCTGGAAACACCATATATTTT. It encodes CASSPQGSGNTIYF.

V usage is TRBV19 and J usage is TRBJ2-3, with 7 bases aligning to TRBD2. The trim removed 3 bases at V and 2 bases at J, leaving 5 bases unmatched. The CDR3 runs 15 residues. Germline V gives CDR1 LNHDA, CDR2 SQIVND (reference sequence). The CDR3 sequence is CASSIYGTNTDTQYF. Written as DNA, the CDR3 is TGTGCCAGTAGTATTTACGGGACTAACACAGATACGCAGTATTTT.

The chain carries TRBV27 and TRBJ2-4; 9 nucleotides line up with TRBD1. With 3 bases clipped from V and 5 bases from J, the junction kept 5 bases outside the gene matches. The CDR3 extends over 15 amino acids. Germline V CDR1 and CDR2: MNHEY, SMNVEV (reference sequence). This CDR3 is CASSFGNRGQNIQYF. The CDR3 DNA is TGTGCCAGCAGTTTCGGAAACAGGGGGCAAAACATTCAGTACTTC.